This T cell receptor (beta chain) derives from a study of response to subunit inactivated influenza vaccine. Study-level results: The authors put forward the suggestion that each seasonal influenza vaccination may bring in only a limited number of new T cells.

TCRdb passed the RT-PCR reads through MiXCR, listing each CDR3 protein once. The sample holds 450,000 to 500,000 distinct CDR3 sequences; over 9.5% are singletons and the top ten take approximately 12%. Remarks on this clonotype: The antigen is undetermined.

The V gene's germline CDR1 is SNHLY and CDR2 FYNNEI. The CDR3 totals 14 residues. With 7 bases clipped from V and 7 bases from J, the junction kept 9 bases outside the gene matches. The receptor was derived from a man aged 45-65 years who received an inactivated influenza vaccine. The sample consisted of PBMCs from blood, taken roughly 47 days after vaccination. The chain couples TRBV2 to TRBJ1-5; TRBD1 aligns across 8 bases. The CDR3 region has the DNA TGTGCCAGCACGACAGGGGTGGTAGGGCAGCCCCAGCATTTT. Its translation is CASTTGVVGQPQHF.